What follows are 24 T cell receptor beta chains derived from one specimen sequenced in a study of blood T cells in healthy people across ages. A second PCR of about 7 to 12 cycles used a sample-barcoded 5' primer and a J-beta primer mix. Using its own MiXCR run on the 5' RACE reads, TCRdb lists one record per CDR3 protein. The sample holds 700,000 to 900,000 distinct CDR3 sequences; 40% to 65% are singletons and the top ten take under 50%. The sample was blood. These receptors came from a man aged 80 or over in good health.

The chain combines TRBV28 with TRBJ2-3; 8 bases align to TRBD2. Trimming took 6 bases from V and 6 from J; bases not matched to a gene: 8. The CDR3 has 14 amino acids. Germline CDR1 and CDR2: MDHEN and SYDVKM. The CDR3 region has the DNA TGTGCCAGCAGCTCAAGCGGGAGCAGTGATACGCAGTATTTT. Translation gives CASSSSGSSDTQYF.

The chain couples TRBV6-2 or TRBV6-3 to TRBJ2-6, with a possible D match to TRBD2 (7 bases). V shed 7 bases and J shed 4 bases, with 14 bases lying between them. This CDR3 contains 15 residues. Germline lookup yields CDR1 MNHEY and CDR2 SVGEGT. The CDR3 region is CASTNGGHGANVLTF. The CDR3 DNA is TGTGCCAGCACCAACGGGGGGCACGGGGCCAACGTCCTGACTTTC.

J is TRBJ2-7 and V is TRBV12-3 or TRBV12-4, with 7 bases that match TRBD1. The junction had 8 bases not matched to a gene; V was cut back by 4 bases and J by 2 bases. The CDR3 is made up of 15 amino acids. The CDR3 protein is CASSSRRTGPYEQYF. CDR3 bases: TGTGCCAGCAGTTCCCGGAGGACAGGACCCTACGAGCAGTACTTC.

This clonotype was observed a handful of times. The chain uses TRBV20-1 and TRBJ2-3; D possibly corresponds to TRBD1 (5 bases). Trimming took off 6 bases at V and 14 bases at J, with 27 bases between the two ends. CDR3 length: 14 residues. Germline CDR1 is DFQATT and CDR2 is SNEGSKA (reference sequence). DNA of the CDR3: TGCAGTGCCAAGACTTGGATGGGGCACAGATACGCGTATTTT. This encodes CSAKTWMGHRYAYF.

The rearrangement links TRBV3-1 to TRBJ1-2; TRBD1 matches 10 bases. V was clipped by 1 base and J by 6 bases; unmatched bases: 5. The CDR3 has 15 amino acids. Germline V gene sequence: CDR1 LGHDT, CDR2 YNNKEL (reference sequence). The CDR3 bases are TGTGCCAGCAGCCAAGGGGACAGGGGTATCCATGGCTACACCTTC. Amino acids: CASSQGDRGIHGYTF.

The chain recombines TRBV5-1 with TRBJ2-5, with D perhaps matching TRBD1 (6 bases). The V and J ends lost 1 base and 11 bases respectively, with 24 bases between them. Germline V gene data show CDR1 as SGHRS and CDR2 as YFSETQ. The CDR3 spans 16 residues. This chain's CDR3 is CASSLQGRGLYNEQYF. CDR3 nucleotide sequence: TGCGCCAGCAGCTTGCAGGGGAGAGGGTTGTACAATGAGCAGTACTTC.

The chain uses TRBV10-2 and TRBJ2-7; tentative D call: TRBD2 (5 bases). There are 12 residues in the CDR3. Trimming removed 7 bases at V and 2 bases at J, with 9 bases between. Germline-derived CDR1 and CDR2 are WSHSY and SAAADI. The CDR3 sequence: CASMGDPYEQYF. The CDR3, as DNA: TGCGCCAGCATGGGAGACCCCTACGAGCAGTACTTC.

The chain is built from TRBV20-1 and TRBJ1-2; D is unclear. Trimming left V 5 bases short and J 4 bases short, with 11 bases between. CDR3 size: 12 residues. CDR1 and CDR2 from the germline V gene are DFQATT and SNEGSKA (reference sequence). CDR3 loop: CSAPRAGYGYTF. DNA of the CDR3: TGCAGTGCTCCCCGGGCCGGCTATGGCTACACCTTC.

This clonotype was seen only a few times. V usage is TRBV29-1 and J usage is TRBJ1-2, with a weak D call TRBD1 (6 bases). This CDR3 region has 11 residues. Trimming took off 7 bases at V and 8 bases at J, with 14 bases between the two ends. CDR1 is SQVTM and CDR2 is ANQGSEA in the germline V gene. The CDR3 is CSGVQGYGYTF. CDR3 coding DNA: TGCAGCGGTGTACAGGGATACGGCTACACCTTC.

The chain couples TRBV29-1 to TRBJ2-2, with TRBD2 identical over 10 bases. Germline V gene lookup returns CDR1 SQVTM and CDR2 ANQGSEA. V dropped 6 bases and J dropped 0; count of bases not matched to a gene: 4. This CDR3 spans 15 amino acids. This chain's CDR3 is CSVVTSGANTGELFF. The CDR3 nucleotides are TGCAGCGTGGTAACTAGCGGGGCGAACACCGGGGAGCTGTTTTTT.

The chain carries TRBV29-1 and TRBJ2-7; D may be TRBD1 (5 bases). Germline-derived CDR1 and CDR2 are SQVTM and ANQGSEA. CDR3 size: 12 residues. The V end lost 7 bases, the J end lost 2 bases, and 12 bases lay between the germline ends. The DNA for the CDR3 is TGCAGCGCACAACAAGGGGCCTACGAGCAGTACTTC. Protein sequence: CSAQQGAYEQYF.

This clonotype occurred once. The rearrangement joins TRBV10-3 to TRBJ1-2; maybe TRBD1 (6 bases). The V end was cut by 2 bases, the J end by 2 bases, with 6 bases between. In germline, CDR1 is ENHRY, CDR2 SYGVKD. The CDR3 sequence is 13 residues long. CDR3 in DNA: TGTGCCATCAGTGAGCAGGGGAACTATGGCTACACCTTC. Residues: CAISEQGNYGYTF.

The chain is built from TRBV21-1 and TRBJ2-3; whether TRBD1, the table's D call, matches the DNA was not checked. TRBV21-1 is recorded as a pseudogene. The CDR3 extends over 13 amino acids. CDR3 in amino acids: CASGGKPHRDAYF. The CDR3 nucleotides read TGTGCCAGCGGGGGGAAACCTCACAGAGACGCGTATTTT.

The table lists this clonotype with a few counts. The rearrangement uses TRBV2 and TRBJ1-4; D gene ambiguous. CDR1 SNHLY and CDR2 FYNNEI come from the germline V gene. With 0 bases removed from V and 8 bases from J, the gap between germline ends came to 13 bases. The CDR3 covers 15 residues. In DNA form, the CDR3 reads TGTGCCAGCAGTGAAGCAGGTTCTCCCCTAGAAAAACTGTTTTTT. Encoded protein: CASSEAGSPLEKLFF.

In this sample, this clonotype turned up a few times. V gene TRBV6-6 combines with J gene TRBJ2-3, with D perhaps matching TRBD1 or TRBD2 (5 bases each). This CDR3 is 15 amino acids long. Deletions cut 6 bases from V and 14 bases from J, with 27 bases between. CDR1 is MNHNY, CDR2 SVGAGI, per germline (reference sequence). CDR3 sequence reads: CASSLFDGTHRYAYF. CDR3 nucleotides: TGTGCCAGCAGCCTCTTCGACGGGACCCACAGATACGCGTATTTT.

Written as DNA, the CDR3 is TGCAGCGCCGGACTAGCCGGGGAGCTGTTTTTT. It translates to CSAGLAGELFF. This sequence joins TRBV29-1 and TRBJ2-2, with TRBD2 matching 7 bases. Germline trimming cut 7 bases from V and 6 bases from J; bases unmatched to any gene: 2. The CDR3 loop spans 11 amino acids. Germline CDR1 reads SQVTM; CDR2 reads ANQGSEA.

This clonotype was observed a few times. The V gene is TRBV15, the J gene TRBJ2-7, with D maybe TRBD2 (5 bases). CDR3 length equals 13 residues. V lost 5 bases, J lost 7 bases, and 15 bases lay in between. Germline V CDR1 and CDR2: LNHNV, YYDKDF (reference sequence). CDR3 nucleotides: TGTGCCACCAGCCGCTCCTTAACGGGAGAGCAGTACTTC. As protein: CATSRSLTGEQYF.

This clonotype was seen more than once but under ten times. V is TRBV20-1 and J is TRBJ1-2; D gene ambiguous. The germline V gene has CDR1 DFQATT and CDR2 SNEGSKA (reference sequence). The CDR3 spans 12 residues. Trimming left V 3 bases short and J 2 bases short, with 7 bases between. The CDR3 region has the DNA TGCAGTGCTAGGCAGGAAAACTATGGCTACACCTTC. Protein sequence: CSARQENYGYTF.

This clonotype was seen a few times. The chain recombines TRBV6-6 with TRBJ2-1; TRBD2 agrees at 15 bases. Trimming removed 6 bases from V and 9 bases from J; junction bases left unmatched: 6. Germline V gene sequence: CDR1 MNHNY, CDR2 SVGAGI (reference sequence). The CDR3 runs to 15 residues. Here the CDR3 DNA reads TGTGCCAGCAGAAAGGGACTAGCGGGAGGTCTTGAGCAGTTCTTC. Translated: CASRKGLAGGLEQFF.

DNA for the CDR3: TGTGCCAGCAGGTTGGGACTAGCGGTCCCTTCGGTGCAGTACTTC. It codes for CASRLGLAVPSVQYF. The chain has TRBV7-2 and TRBJ2-5, with 11 positions matching TRBD2. The V segment lost 6 bases and the J segment 11 bases; nucleotides outside the gene matches: 14. Germline loops: CDR1 SGHTA, CDR2 FQGNSA. CDR3 length: 15 residues.

The V and J genes are TRBV12-3 or TRBV12-4 and TRBJ2-4, with D hard to call. V was clipped by 3 bases and J by 6 bases, with 15 bases between them. The CDR3 length is 15 residues. The CDR3 here is CASSFDILTGNIQYF. The CDR3 nucleotides are TGTGCCAGCAGTTTTGACATCCTCACGGGAAACATTCAGTACTTC.

This clonotype was picked up a small number of times. This chain connects TRBV2 to TRBJ2-3, with 14 nucleotides matching TRBD2. The CDR3 length is 15 residues. After removal of 1 base from V and 7 bases from J, the junction contained 1 base not matched to a gene. Germline assignment: CDR1 SNHLY and CDR2 FYNNEI. CDR3 sequence reads: CASSEGLAGGYTQYF. The CDR3 bases are TGTGCCAGCAGTGAAGGACTAGCGGGGGGGTATACGCAGTATTTT.

This chain uses TRBV28 with TRBJ2-1, with TRBD2 matching 9 bases. The CDR3 sequence is 16 residues long. CDR1 MDHEN and CDR2 SYDVKM come from the germline V gene. V shed 6 bases, J shed 7 bases, and the junction held 13 bases outside the gene matches. The CDR3 nucleotides are TGTGCCAGCAGCCCACTAGCGGGTCCTGAGGTAAATGAGCAGTTCTTC. As protein: CASSPLAGPEVNEQFF.

The chain has TRBV18 and TRBJ2-3; either TRBD1 or TRBD2 may supply D (5 bases each). Germline V lookup: CDR1 KGHSH, CDR2 LQKENI. V lost 3 bases and J lost 2, with 15 bases in between. This CDR3 comprises 16 residues. CDR3 loop: CASSPVGGFTTDTQYF. CDR3 nucleotide sequence: TGTGCCAGCTCACCCGTTGGGGGATTTACCACAGATACGCAGTATTTT.